This passage covers 29 T cell receptor beta chains from one sample sequenced in a study of identical twins. TCRdb used MiXCR to reprocess the 5' RACE reads, holding one entry per CDR3 protein. The sample has approximately 590,000 distinct CDR3 sequences, more than 9% seen once. The sample was also reused in another study, on yellow fever vaccine responses in identical twins.

Sequencing used PBMCs. The receptors here all came from a woman aged 18-35 years in good health.

The chain has TRBV4-2 and TRBJ2-1, with 8 bases that match TRBD1. The trim removed 4 bases at V and 3 bases at J, leaving 5 bases unmatched. Germline lookup yields CDR1 LGHNA and CDR2 YNFKEQ. This CDR3 spans 15 amino acids. The CDR3, as DNA: TGTGCCAGCAGCCCTCAGGGGGCAGACTACAATGAGCAGTTCTTC. As protein: CASSPQGADYNEQFF.

In this sample, this clonotype turned up a few times. The chain combines TRBV20-1 with TRBJ2-7, with TRBD1 as a possible D gene (6 bases). The V and J ends lost 2 bases and 3 bases respectively, with 11 bases between them. Germline V gives CDR1 DFQATT, CDR2 SNEGSKA (reference sequence). This CDR3 contains 13 residues. Written as DNA, the CDR3 is TGCAGTGCTAGAAAGACAGGATTCTACGAGCAGTACTTC. It translates to CSARKTGFYEQYF.

By sample fraction, this clonotype is medium-sized. This chain joins TRBV11-1 and TRBJ2-1, with 10 positions matching TRBD2. The ends lost 5 bases at V and 2 bases at J; junction bases unmatched: 15. This CDR3 comprises 19 residues. Germline V gene data show CDR1 as SGHAT and CDR2 as FQDESV (reference sequence). The CDR3 reads CASSTSGRVPRLTYNEQFF. DNA of the CDR3: TGTGCCAGCAGCACAAGCGGGAGGGTCCCACGTTTGACCTACAATGAGCAGTTCTTC.

There are many counts of this clonotype. The chain joins TRBV12-3 or TRBV12-4 to TRBJ1-4; a weak D match, TRBD1 (5 bases). The CDR3 is made up of 17 amino acids. V was cut by 6 bases and J by 7 bases, with 24 bases left in between. The DNA of the CDR3 is TGTGCCAGCAGACCAAACCGGCCGGGACTCTTGGGTGAAAAACTGTTTTTT. Its translation is CASRPNRPGLLGEKLFF.

This clonotype was seen repeatedly, ten times or more. V and J are TRBV5-6 and TRBJ2-7, with a possible D match to TRBD1 (6 bases). CDR3 length: 15 amino acids. From germline, CDR1 is SGHDT and CDR2 YYEEEE. The germline V and J ends were trimmed by 0 bases and 1 base, with 11 bases remaining between them. The CDR3 here is CASSLGRTVSYEQYF. The CDR3 region has the DNA TGTGCCAGCAGCTTGGGACGGACAGTTTCCTACGAGCAGTACTTC.

In this sample, this clonotype turned up a few times. The chain links TRBV10-3 to TRBJ2-4; D remains ambiguous. Trimming took 3 bases from V and 8 from J, leaving 11 bases between them. CDR1 ENHRY and CDR2 SYGVKD come from the germline V gene. CDR3 size: 13 residues. In nucleotides, the CDR3 is TGTGCCATCAGTGACCCCCCATTGGACATTCAGTACTTC. Its translation: CAISDPPLDIQYF.

The table lists this clonotype with a few counts. This chain uses TRBV7-2 with TRBJ2-1; TRBD1 matches 9 bases. V trimming: 5 bases; J trimming: 7 bases; junction bases outside the gene matches: 9. From germline, CDR1 is SGHTA and CDR2 FQGNSA. The CDR3 contains 15 residues. This CDR3 reads CASSPSPGQGNEQFF. The DNA of the CDR3 is TGTGCCAGCAGCCCTTCACCGGGACAGGGAAATGAGCAGTTCTTC.

This clonotype showed up just a few times. This chain uses TRBV29-1 with TRBJ2-5, with D perhaps matching TRBD1 (5 bases). The germline V gene has CDR1 SQVTM and CDR2 ANQGSEA. V dropped 3 bases and J dropped 9 bases, with 11 bases sitting between them. The CDR3 runs 11 residues. This chain's CDR3 is CSVDEEGAQYF. In DNA form, the CDR3 reads TGCAGCGTTGATGAGGAAGGGGCCCAGTACTTC.

This clonotype has at least ten counts. The chain recombines TRBV28 with TRBJ2-7; 14 bases agree with TRBD2. The V gene end was trimmed by 5 bases and the J gene end by 6 bases; junction bases not matched to a gene: 3. Germline CDR1 MDHEN, CDR2 SYDVKM. The length of the CDR3 is 14 residues. The CDR3, as DNA: TGTGCCAGCAGTCCGGGACTAGCGGGAGTCGAGCAGTACTTC. It yields the protein CASSPGLAGVEQYF.

This clonotype was observed a few times. V is TRBV7-3 and J is TRBJ2-1, with D possibly being TRBD1 (6 bases). V lost 5 bases and J lost 6, with 17 bases in between. Germline V gives CDR1 SGHTA, CDR2 FQGTGA. This CDR3 region has 15 residues. The CDR3, as DNA: TGTGCCAGCAGCCCTCACTCAGGGGTGGGCAATGAGCAGTTCTTC. Translating it yields CASSPHSGVGNEQFF.

V and J are TRBV7-9 and TRBJ2-7; D tentatively fits TRBD1 or TRBD2 (5 bases each). The CDR3 has 17 residues. Germline CDR1 reads SEHNR; CDR2 reads FQNEAQ (reference sequence). V was pared by 5 bases and J by 1 base, with 21 bases between. The CDR3 coding sequence is TGTGCCAGCAGCCCGGCCGAAGCGAGGGACCAGTCCTACGAGCAGTACTTC. Encoded protein: CASSPAEARDQSYEQYF.

This clonotype occurred many times. V gene TRBV9 combines with J gene TRBJ1-1; D gene ambiguous. V was clipped by 4 bases and J by 3 bases, with 7 bases between them. There are 12 residues in the CDR3. Per germline, CDR1 SGDLS and CDR2 YYNGEE. Here the CDR3 reads CASSLGHTEAFF. CDR3 nucleotides: TGTGCCAGCAGCCTCGGACACACTGAAGCTTTCTTT. Full variable domain (rest looked up from reference TRBV9 and TRBJ1-1): DSGVTQTPKHLITATGQRVTLRCSPRSGDLSVYWYQQSLDQGLQFLIQYYNGEERAKGNILERFSAQQFPDLHSELNLSSLELGDSALYFCASSLGHTEAFFGQGTRLTVV.

This clonotype was counted ten times or more. This CDR3 is CASSDSSGAGTEAFF. CDR3 DNA: TGTGCCAGCAGTGACTCGTCAGGGGCTGGGACTGAAGCTTTCTTT. The V and J genes are TRBV6-4 and TRBJ1-1; possible D gene TRBD1, 6 bases. This CDR3 region has 15 residues. Trimming removed 0 bases at V and 5 bases at J, with 13 bases between. Germline values: CDR1 MRHNA, CDR2 SNTAGT.

This sequence joins TRBV20-1 and TRBJ2-1; no firm D call. The V end was cut by 1 base, the J end by 9 bases, with 16 bases between. The germline gives CDR1 DFQATT, CDR2 SNEGSKA (reference sequence). The CDR3 has 14 residues. Here the CDR3 DNA reads TGCAGTGCTAGAGGTAGTCTCGACGACGGTGAGCAGTTCTTC. It codes for CSARGSLDDGEQFF.

This clonotype appeared many times. V is TRBV28 and J is TRBJ2-1; no firm D call. This CDR3 is 14 amino acids long. Germline V gives CDR1 MDHEN, CDR2 SYDVKM. The V and J ends lost 3 bases and 2 bases respectively, with 8 bases between them. CDR3 amino acids: CASSFWSAYNEQFF. CDR3 nucleotides: TGTGCCAGCAGTTTTTGGTCAGCCTACAATGAGCAGTTCTTC.

The rearrangement links TRBV28 to TRBJ2-5, with D tentatively TRBD1 or TRBD2 (6 bases each). Germline values: CDR1 MDHEN, CDR2 SYDVKM. V lost 7 bases, J lost 2 bases, and 14 bases lay in between. This CDR3 is built from 14 residues. CDR3 DNA: TGTGCCAGCACCCCGGGGGCACGACAAGAGACCCAGTACTTC. Amino acids: CASTPGARQETQYF.

The chain has TRBV20-1 and TRBJ2-2, with D tentatively TRBD2 (5 bases). Germline V gene lookup returns CDR1 DFQATT and CDR2 SNEGSKA (reference sequence). V lost 0 bases and J 0 bases, leaving 26 bases between the germline ends. The CDR3 length is 21 residues. This CDR3 reads CSARDDGLPGRLSANTGELFF. The DNA of the CDR3 is TGCAGTGCTAGAGATGATGGGCTACCGGGCAGACTATCCGCGAACACCGGGGAGCTGTTTTTT.

The V call is TRBV29-1, the J call TRBJ2-5, with TRBD2 matching 8 bases. The CDR3 is 15 residues long. Germline V gene lookup returns CDR1 SQVTM and CDR2 ANQGSEA. V was clipped by 5 bases and J by 5 bases; unmatched bases: 13. The CDR3 loop is CSVQTFGRAPETQYF. In nucleotides, the CDR3 is TGCAGCGTTCAGACTTTCGGGAGGGCCCCCGAGACCCAGTACTTC.

This chain links TRBV7-9 with TRBJ2-6; TRBD1 is a possible D gene (6 bases). CDR1 and CDR2 (germline): SEHNR, FQNEAQ (reference sequence). This CDR3 contains 15 residues. V shed 5 bases and J shed 3 bases, with 11 bases lying between them. The CDR3 sequence: CASSRTDSGANVLTF. CDR3 in DNA: TGTGCCAGCAGCCGGACGGACAGTGGGGCCAACGTCCTGACTTTC.

The gene calls are TRBV14 and TRBJ2-3; tentatively, D is TRBD2 (6 bases). This CDR3 is 15 amino acids long. Trimming stripped 2 bases from V and 1 base from J, with 10 bases between. Germline V lookup: CDR1 SGHDN, CDR2 FVKESK. The CDR3 sequence: CASSQWGLGTDTQYF. In nucleotides, the CDR3 is TGTGCCAGCAGCCAATGGGGACTGGGCACAGATACGCAGTATTTT.

This chain joins TRBV20-1 and TRBJ2-7; no firm D call. This CDR3 comprises 13 residues. Looked up from germline, CDR1 is DFQATT and CDR2 is SNEGSKA (reference sequence). Trimming took off 1 base at V and 2 bases at J, with 9 bases between the two ends. This chain's CDR3 is CSARARQTYEQYF. The CDR3 DNA sequence: TGCAGTGCTAGAGCAAGGCAGACCTACGAGCAGTACTTC.

This clonotype was recorded a few times. The chain couples TRBV12-3 or TRBV12-4 to TRBJ1-1; D is undetermined. This CDR3 is 12 amino acids long. V dropped 5 bases and J dropped 3 bases, with 7 bases sitting between them. This CDR3 reads CASSGSYTEAFF. The CDR3 DNA follows: TGTGCCAGCAGTGGGTCCTACACTGAAGCTTTCTTT.

The chain links TRBV7-8 to TRBJ2-7; D is uncertain. Trimming shortened V by 5 bases and J by 6 bases, and 11 bases separated the two germline ends. CDR1 is SGHVS and CDR2 is FQNEAQ in the germline V gene. The CDR3 is made up of 12 amino acids. The CDR3 loop is CASSRILGEQYF. The CDR3 DNA sequence: TGTGCCAGCAGCCGAATTTTAGGCGAGCAGTACTTC. Full variable domain (outside the CDR3, taken from reference TRBV7-8 and TRBJ2-7): GAGVSQSPRYKVAKRGQDVALRCDPISGHVSLFWYQQALGQGPEFLTYFQNEAQLDKSGLPSDRFFAERPEGSVSTLKIQRTQQEDSAVYLCASSRILGEQYFGPGTRLTVT.

V gene TRBV20-1 combines with J gene TRBJ2-7; D ambiguous. The CDR3 extends over 14 amino acids. V was clipped by 1 base and J by 0 bases, with 10 bases between them. In germline, CDR1 is DFQATT, CDR2 SNEGSKA (reference sequence). In nucleotides, the CDR3 is TGCAGTGCTAGAGTGGGCAGGAGCTCCTACGAGCAGTACTTC. The encoded protein is CSARVGRSSYEQYF.

V and J are TRBV15 and TRBJ2-3; D may match TRBD1 or TRBD2 (6 bases each). This CDR3 spans 18 amino acids. With 5 bases removed from V and 0 bases from J, the gap between germline ends came to 21 bases. The germline V gene encodes CDR1 LNHNV and CDR2 YYDKDF (reference sequence). The CDR3 protein is CATSRRGAGISSTDTQYF. CDR3 DNA: TGTGCCACCAGCCGAAGGGGGGCAGGCATCTCCAGCACAGATACGCAGTATTTT.

The chain combines TRBV20-1 with TRBJ1-1; maybe TRBD1 (6 bases). Germline V gene sequence: CDR1 DFQATT, CDR2 SNEGSKA (reference sequence). There are 14 residues in the CDR3. The V gene lost 0 bases and the J gene lost 0 bases, with 8 bases spanning the gap. CDR3 region: CSAREGAMNTEAFF. CDR3 in DNA: TGCAGTGCTAGAGAGGGGGCCATGAACACTGAAGCTTTCTTT.

The rearrangement uses TRBV12-3 or TRBV12-4 and TRBJ2-1, with 7 positions matching TRBD1. This CDR3 region has 16 residues. With V trimmed by 2 bases and J by 9 bases, 13 bases remained unmatched. CDR3 bases: TGTGCCAGCAGTTTAAGTACAGGGGTCGGGGAGACTGAGCAGTTCTTC. Translation: CASSLSTGVGETEQFF.

The genes are TRBV6-1 and TRBJ2-7; D call uncertain. Trimming stripped 1 base from V and 2 bases from J, with 15 bases between. In germline, CDR1 is MNHNS, CDR2 SASEGT. The length of the CDR3 is 16 residues. The CDR3 spells CASSEERPPFPYEQYF. CDR3 nucleotide sequence: TGTGCCAGCAGTGAAGAGAGGCCTCCCTTCCCCTACGAGCAGTACTTC.

The gene calls are TRBV4-2 and TRBJ2-7; 9 bases align to TRBD2. V shed 4 bases, J shed 2 bases, and the junction held 15 bases outside the gene matches. This CDR3 has 18 amino acids. Germline CDR1 and CDR2: LGHNA and YNFKEQ. The CDR3 sequence is CASSPSERGGRGAYEQYF. The CDR3 nucleotides are TGTGCCAGCAGCCCCAGCGAGCGTGGCGGGAGGGGGGCCTACGAGCAGTACTTC.